These 32 T cell receptor beta chains were all obtained from the same sample, sequenced in a study of blood T cell repertoires in COVID-19. The repertoire was sequenced with immunoSEQ multiplex PCR; TCRdb's copy has only in-frame clones and lacks some. Counted here are approximately 170,000 clones, about 86% occurring once; the ten biggest clones make up around a fifth. The material sequenced was peripheral blood. These receptors were taken from a woman in her seventies who had recovered from COVID-19.

This clone has only one observation. V is TRBV6-5 and J is TRBJ1-5, with TRBD1 matching 7 bases. V lost 2 bases, J lost 5 bases, and 3 bases stayed unmatched. This CDR3 is built from 14 residues. Germline loops: CDR1 MNHEY, CDR2 SVGAGI. The CDR3 loop reads CASSYQTGHQPQHF. DNA of the CDR3: TGTGCCAGCAGTTACCAGACAGGGCATCAGCCCCAGCATTTT.

This chain links TRBV29-1 with TRBJ1-2; D might be TRBD1 (6 bases). The CDR3 is 15 residues long. Germline V gene data show CDR1 as SQVTM and CDR2 as ANQGSEA. V gave up 4 bases and J gave up 1 base, with 16 bases separating them. The CDR3 DNA reads as TGCAGCGTTGGTGGGTGGGGGCCCTTTAACTATGGCTACACCTTC. Residues: CSVGGWGPFNYGYTF.

The count of this clone is one. V is TRBV11-2 and J is TRBJ2-4, with a tentative D call TRBD1 (5 bases). Trimming removed 1 base at V and 7 bases at J, with 11 bases between. Germline V lookup: CDR1 SGHAT, CDR2 FQNNGV. This CDR3 contains 14 residues. Here the CDR3 DNA reads TGTGCCAGCAGCTTAGTGCGAACAGGCAACATTCAGTACTTC. It encodes CASSLVRTGNIQYF.

The chain links TRBV19 to TRBJ2-7; 13 bases fit TRBD2. The germline gives CDR1 LNHDA, CDR2 SQIVND (reference sequence). This CDR3 is built from 16 residues. The ends lost 4 bases at V and 5 bases at J; junction bases unmatched: 8. This chain's CDR3 is CASSSQLAGGPDEQYF. CDR3 bases: TGTGCCAGTAGTAGCCAACTAGCGGGAGGGCCGGACGAGCAGTACTTC.

V and J are TRBV24-1 and TRBJ1-2, with D unresolved. V was clipped by 3 bases and J by 10 bases, with 17 bases between them. The CDR3 has 14 amino acids. Germline values: CDR1 KGHDR, CDR2 SFDVKD. In nucleotides, the CDR3 is TGTGCCACCAGTGATGAATACTTAAACCCTCACTACACCTTC. Amino acid sequence: CATSDEYLNPHYTF.

This clone was seen a single time. CDR3 protein: CASSFSRGLGNTIYF. CDR3 sequence (DNA): TGTGCCAGCAGTTTCTCGCGGGGCCTTGGAAACACCATATATTTT. The chain links TRBV27 to TRBJ1-3, with D possibly matching TRBD1 (5 bases). The germline CDR1 and CDR2 sequences are MNHEY and SMNVEV (reference sequence). The CDR3 sequence is 15 residues long. Trimming removed 3 bases at V and 3 bases at J, with 12 bases between.

V is TRBV6-6 and J is TRBJ2-7; TRBD1 is a possible D gene (6 bases). Trimming removed 6 bases from V and 7 bases from J, with 13 bases in between. CDR3 length: 12 amino acids. The germline V gene has CDR1 MNHNY and CDR2 SVGAGI (reference sequence). CDR3 bases: TGTGCCAGCAGCCCCCAGGGGACGGAGCAGTACTTC. Its protein is CASSPQGTEQYF.

The chain recombines TRBV13 with TRBJ1-3; D uncertain. From germline, CDR1 is PRHDT and CDR2 FYEKMQ (reference sequence). V was trimmed by 5 bases and J by 0 bases, leaving 8 bases between them. CDR3 length: 14 residues. The CDR3 loop is CASSPGFSGNTIYF. The CDR3 DNA reads as TGTGCCAGCAGCCCGGGTTTCTCTGGAAACACCATATATTTT.

V gene TRBV7-8 combines with J gene TRBJ1-2, with 7 nucleotides matching TRBD1. The length of the CDR3 is 12 residues. The V gene's germline CDR1 is SGHVS and CDR2 FQNEAQ. The V segment lost 5 bases and the J segment 10 bases; nucleotides outside the gene matches: 7. The chain's CDR3 is CASSQGEHLYTF. Here the CDR3 DNA reads TGTGCCAGCAGCCAGGGGGAGCACCTCTACACCTTC.

This clone was recorded once. The rearrangement joins TRBV10-3 to TRBJ1-3; no clear D gene. Trimming took 8 bases from V and 2 from J, leaving 13 bases between them. The CDR3 is made up of 14 amino acids. Germline values: CDR1 ENHRY, CDR2 SYGVKD. In DNA, the CDR3 is TGTGCCATCCGGGTCCTCGAGGCTGGAAACACCATATATTTT. This codes for CAIRVLEAGNTIYF.

The chain uses TRBV5-5 and TRBJ2-2, with D possibly being TRBD2 (6 bases). Trimming removed 1 base at V and 4 bases at J, with 11 bases between. Germline assignment: CDR1 SGHKS and CDR2 YYEKEE (reference sequence). The CDR3 is 15 amino acids. CDR3 sequence: CASSLYRGSTGELFF. In DNA form, the CDR3 reads TGTGCCAGCAGCTTGTATCGGGGGAGCACCGGGGAGCTGTTTTTT.

This chain connects TRBV24-1 to TRBJ2-6, with 11 nucleotides matching TRBD1. The V and J ends lost 12 bases and 1 base, in that order; junction bases with no gene match: 7. CDR1 is KGHDR, CDR2 SFDVKD, per germline. This CDR3 is 16 amino acids long. CDR3 sequence reads: CAASRDRGSGANVLTF. The CDR3 DNA reads TGTGCCGCCTCCCGGGACAGGGGGTCTGGGGCCAACGTCCTGACTTTC.

The chain uses TRBV18 and TRBJ1-2; 11 bases are shared with TRBD1. There are 15 residues in the CDR3. Germline lookup yields CDR1 KGHSH and CDR2 LQKENI. Unmatched junction bases numbered 3, after V lost 2 bases and J lost 4 bases. The CDR3, as DNA: TGTGCCAGCTCACCAAGGACAGGGGGCACCTATGGCTACACCTTC. Its protein is CASSPRTGGTYGYTF.

The chain recombines TRBV5-3 with TRBJ2-5, with 8 positions matching TRBD2. Being an ORF, TRBV5-3 has a function that is uncertain. This CDR3 is 17 amino acids long. After removal of 4 bases from V and 1 base from J, the junction contained 12 bases not matched to a gene. The CDR3 spells CARSRTRTSRCQETQYF. The CDR3 DNA is TGTGCCAGAAGCAGAACCCGGACTAGCCGGTGCCAAGAGACCCAGTACTTC.

In its sample, this clone was seen once. The V call is TRBV5-1, the J call TRBJ1-2, with D tentatively TRBD1 (6 bases). The CDR3 has 13 residues. V dropped 4 bases and J dropped 7 bases, with 14 bases sitting between them. Germline V gene sequence: CDR1 SGHRS, CDR2 YFSETQ. This CDR3 reads CASSIGTKGGYTF. CDR3 coding DNA: TGCGCCAGCAGCATAGGGACAAAAGGTGGCTACACCTTC.

This chain joins TRBV15 and TRBJ2-7; TRBD1 matches 10 bases. Germline V gene data show CDR1 as LNHNV and CDR2 as YYDKDF (reference sequence). Unmatched junction bases numbered 9, after V lost 4 bases and J lost 0 bases. The length of the CDR3 is 17 residues. CDR3 coding DNA: TGTGCCACCAGCATTGACAGGGGGCCCCCCGGCTCCTACGAGCAGTACTTC. Residues: CATSIDRGPPGSYEQYF.

The chain links TRBV5-5 to TRBJ1-3, with D hard to call. CDR1 is SGHKS, CDR2 YYEKEE, per germline (reference sequence). This CDR3 region has 14 residues. Trimming took off 2 bases at V and 2 bases at J, with 8 bases between the two ends. CDR3 region: CASSLEFTGNTIYF. Here the CDR3 DNA reads TGTGCCAGCAGCTTAGAGTTTACTGGAAACACCATATATTTT.

The V gene is TRBV30, the J gene TRBJ2-3; D uncertain. Trimming stripped 4 bases from V and 6 bases from J, with 8 bases between. From germline, CDR1 is GTSNPN and CDR2 SVGIG (reference sequence). The CDR3 has 11 residues. Here the CDR3 reads CAWTKPDTQYF. The CDR3 nucleotides read TGTGCCTGGACCAAGCCCGATACGCAGTATTTT. Using reference TRBV30 and TRBJ2-3 for the parts outside the CDR3, the full variable domain is SQTIHQWPATLVQPVGSPLSLECTVEGTSNPNLYWYRQAAGRGLQLLFYSVGIGQISSEVPQNLSASRPQDRQFILSSKKLLLSDSGFYLCAWTKPDTQYFGPGTRLTVL.

The sample holds one count of this clone. J is TRBJ2-2 and V is TRBV4-1; 11 bases align to TRBD2. Germline CDR1 reads MGHRA; CDR2 reads YSYEKL. Trimming at V came to 1 base and at J to 0 bases, leaving 7 bases not matched to a gene. The CDR3 length is 19 residues. The CDR3 DNA reads TGCGCCAGCAGCCAAGGCCCCCTAGCGGGGGGCCCGAACACCGGGGAGCTGTTTTTT. The encoded protein is CASSQGPLAGGPNTGELFF.

This chain uses TRBV19 with TRBJ2-1, with 7 bases aligning to TRBD1. This CDR3 has 13 residues. Looked up from germline, CDR1 is LNHDA and CDR2 is SQIVND (reference sequence). V dropped 10 bases and J dropped 4; count of bases not matched to a gene: 7. CDR3 sequence reads: CATSTQGYNEQFF. The CDR3 nucleotides read TGTGCCACCTCCACACAGGGGTACAATGAGCAGTTCTTC.

The rearrangement uses TRBV30 and TRBJ2-1, with 11 bases identical to TRBD2. V lost 3 bases, J lost 1 base, and 5 bases stayed unmatched. CDR3 length: 16 amino acids. Germline V gene lookup returns CDR1 GTSNPN and CDR2 SVGIG (reference sequence). The CDR3, as DNA: TGTGCCTGGAGGGCTAGCGGGAGGTGGTCCTACAATGAGCAGTTCTTC. Translated, it gives CAWRASGRWSYNEQFF.

The chain has TRBV2 and TRBJ1-2; 9 positions match TRBD1. V was pared by 0 bases and J by 9 bases, with 5 bases of the junction left unmatched. CDR1 is SNHLY and CDR2 is FYNNEI in the germline V gene. The CDR3 spans 14 residues. This CDR3 reads CASSEARDRDRYTF. The CDR3 nucleotides are TGTGCCAGCAGTGAAGCCCGGGACAGGGATCGCTACACCTTC. Combining the CDR3 with reference TRBV2 and TRBJ1-2 gives the whole variable domain EPEVTQTPSHQVTQMGQEVILRCVPISNHLYFYWYRQILGQKVEFLVSFYNNEISEKSEIFDDQFSVERPDGSNFTLKIRSTKLEDSAMYFCASSEARDRDRYTFGSGTRLTVV.

J is TRBJ1-1 and V is TRBV9; TRBD1 aligns across 7 bases. The CDR3 is made up of 14 amino acids. Germline trimming cut 4 bases from V and 5 bases from J; bases unmatched to any gene: 8. The germline CDR1 and CDR2 sequences are SGDLS and YYNGEE. For the CDR3, the DNA is TGTGCCAGCAGCCGAGAGACAGGGCTAACTGAAGCTTTCTTT. The encoded protein is CASSRETGLTEAFF.

The chain combines TRBV7-9 with TRBJ1-2; TRBD1 might be the D (5 bases). The CDR3 is made up of 15 amino acids. Germline CDR1 reads SEHNR; CDR2 reads FQNEAQ (reference sequence). Trimming shortened V by 3 bases and J by 1 base, and 12 bases separated the two germline ends. The CDR3 coding sequence is TGTGCCAGCAGCTTGACGGGACTGCATAACTATGGCTACACCTTC. Amino acid sequence: CASSLTGLHNYGYTF.

This clone came up once. V is TRBV29-1 and J is TRBJ1-2; TRBD1 might be the D (6 bases). The CDR3 sequence is 15 residues long. CDR1 SQVTM and CDR2 ANQGSEA come from the germline V gene. Trimming removed 1 base from V and 7 bases from J, with 19 bases in between. In DNA form, the CDR3 reads TGCAGCGTTGAAGCCTTCCGGGCGGGGGCTGGTGGCTACACCTTC. Translating it yields CSVEAFRAGAGGYTF.

The CDR3 region is CASSAGDRFPYEQYF. CDR3 DNA: TGTGCCAGCAGCGCTGGAGACAGGTTCCCCTACGAGCAGTACTTC. This chain connects TRBV9 to TRBJ2-7; perhaps TRBD1 as D (6 bases). Germline CDR1 SGDLS, CDR2 YYNGEE. The V end was cut by 3 bases, the J end by 2 bases, with 15 bases between. This CDR3 has 15 residues.

This chain joins TRBV3-1 (or the pseudogene TRBV3-2) and TRBJ1-4, with D unresolved. Looked up from germline, CDR1 is LGHDT and CDR2 is YNNKEL (reference sequence). The V gene lost 5 bases and the J gene lost 6 bases, with 10 bases spanning the gap. The CDR3 consists of 13 residues. The CDR3 region is CASSAGGDEKLFF. The CDR3 nucleotides are TGTGCCAGCAGCGCCGGAGGTGATGAAAAACTGTTTTTT.

The J gene is TRBJ1-1, the V gene TRBV5-4; 9 nucleotides line up with TRBD1. Germline CDR1 SGHNT, CDR2 YYREEE (reference sequence). The V and J ends lost 7 bases and 5 bases, in that order; junction bases with no gene match: 12. CDR3 length: 15 amino acids. The CDR3 protein is CASLPLTGGGTEAFF. The CDR3 bases are TGTGCCAGCCTGCCCTTGACAGGGGGGGGAACTGAAGCTTTCTTT.

The J gene is TRBJ2-5, the V gene TRBV10-2, with 12 bases fitting TRBD2. After removal of 3 bases from V and 1 base from J, the junction contained 6 bases not matched to a gene. In germline, CDR1 is WSHSY, CDR2 SAAADI. The CDR3 covers 17 residues. CDR3 residues: CASSEPSSGRVQETQYF. Here the CDR3 DNA reads TGCGCCAGCAGTGAACCCTCTAGCGGGAGGGTCCAAGAGACCCAGTACTTC.

The chain has TRBV5-1 and TRBJ2-7; D might be TRBD1 (5 bases). This CDR3 comprises 15 residues. V lost 0 bases, J lost 4 bases, and 14 bases lay in between. Germline-derived CDR1 and CDR2 are SGHRS and YFSETQ. In nucleotides, the CDR3 is TGCGCCAGCAGCTTGGGTGTTGGACAAGCTTACGAGCAGTACTTC. Translating gives CASSLGVGQAYEQYF. Full variable domain (rest looked up from reference TRBV5-1 and TRBJ2-7): KAGVTQTPRYLIKTRGQQVTLSCSPISGHRSVSWYQQTPGQGLQFLFEYFSETQRNKGNFPGRFSGRQFSNSRSEMNVSTLELGDSALYLCASSLGVGQAYEQYFGPGTRLTVT.

The V and J genes are TRBV7-6 and TRBJ2-4; 7 bases line up with TRBD1. The CDR3 is 15 residues long. V shed 5 bases and J 8 bases; nucleotides not matched to a gene: 12. Looked up from germline, CDR1 is SGHVS and CDR2 is FNYEAQ. Here the CDR3 DNA reads TGTGCCAGCAGCCCAGGGGGACCTCAAGGGGACATTCAGTACTTC. Its translation is CASSPGGPQGDIQYF.

This clone was seen only once. The rearrangement uses TRBV29-1 and TRBJ1-3; D gene ambiguous. V was shortened by 3 bases and J by 7 bases, with 10 bases between the two germline ends. CDR3 length equals 12 residues. CDR1 and CDR2 from the germline V gene are SQVTM and ANQGSEA. CDR3 residues: CSVESAGNTIYF. DNA of the CDR3: TGCAGCGTTGAGTCCGCGGGGAACACCATATATTTT.